This entry is about one T cell receptor beta chain. This clone's antigen is unknown. Base qualities are not provided; no much larger clone lies one nucleotide away. To sequence the TCRbeta CDR3 region, genomic DNA was isolated from the sorted cells. TCRbeta CDR3 regions were sequenced using the immunoSEQ Assay. Imported from immuneACCESS, the table was reduced by TCRdb to in-frame sequences with V and J called. These copies leave out some clones; in studies compared against another copy, an unresolved V gene accounts for under half, and the cause of the remainder is not known. The sample data list roughly 67,000 clones, and 92% of these were observed just once. The top ten hold around an eighth of the sample. The entry originates in a study of OX40 agonist ivuxolimab in advanced cancers. Concerning the study at large: The costimulatory receptor OX40 (CD134) was targeted by ivuxolimab, a fully human IgG2 agonistic monoclonal antibody. Partial responses were achieved by three dose-escalation patients, of whom one had hepatocellular carcinoma and two had cutaneous melanoma. Prior anti-PD-1, anti-PD-L1 or anti-CTLA-4 therapy was permitted, and 40% to 50% of dose-escalation patients had received checkpoint inhibitors. The point of sequencing TCRbeta in the periphery was to test whether ivuxolimab changed TCR sequence diversity and drove clonal T-cell expansion. Of the roughly 53 patients in dose escalation, about 20 had hepatocellular carcinoma, approximately 15 had melanoma, 9 had renal cell carcinoma and 9 had head and neck cancer. In the dose-escalation cohort, around four fifths of patients were male, and the mean age was roughly 60 years with a range of roughly 23 to 90. Intravenous ivuxolimab was administered to patients every 2 weeks at six dose levels: 0.01, 0.1, 0.3, 1.5, 3 and 10 mg/kg. The paper describes the monotherapy dose-escalation part (N of about 57 patients) of the phase I trial of ivuxolimab. Overall results and qualifications from the work: Antigen specificity was not determined for the clonally expanded peripheral T cells. After ivuxolimab, expanded clones were on average more numerous among CD8+ T cells than among CD4+ T cells. At doses of 0.1 to 3.0 mg/kg, clonal expansion of both CD4+ and CD8+ T cells in blood was seen between baseline and week 6. In the 0.1-3.0 mg/kg groups, partial responders were among the patients with the lowest normalized peripheral clonal expansion, particularly in CD8+ T cells. Low levels of normalized T-cell clonal expansion were also seen in some patients who did not respond.

CDR1 and CDR2 are drawn from the germline V gene: SGDLS, YYNGEE. The CDR3 numbers 11 residues from cysteine through phenylalanine. The retained sequence is limited to the CDR3, 33 bases, with the frame set at the first base. V is reduced by 7 bases and J by 6 bases, leaving a spacing of 9 bases between them. Patients with autoimmune disease history or receiving systemic immunosuppression were excluded from the trial. In every dose cohort, peripheral blood was drawn for TCR sequencing at baseline, cycle 4 day 1, and cycle 7 day 1. The samples were drawn from a first-in-human, open-label, multicenter phase I dose-escalation trial of ivuxolimab. Adults with locally advanced or metastatic melanoma, renal cell, hepatocellular, or head and neck squamous cell carcinoma were enrolled in the trial. Before TCR sequencing, CD4+ and CD8+ T cells were separately sorted from peripheral blood.

This chain is built from TRBV9 and TRBJ2-3; the D gene is perhaps TRBD2, from 6 matching bases. This TCR came from an adult with an advanced solid tumor such as melanoma, head and neck, liver or kidney cancer. This specimen was CD4+ or CD8+ T cells sorted from blood, taken in a trial of the OX40 agonist ivuxolimab. The CDR3 sequence is CASPGGDTQYF. The bases are TGTGCCAGCCCTGGAGGGGATACGCAGTATTTT. The reference TRBV9 and TRBJ2-3 proteins fill in what lies around the CDR3, so the full variable domain reads DSGVTQTPKHLITATGQRVTLRCSPRSGDLSVYWYQQSLDQGLQFLIQYYNGEERAKGNILERFSAQQFPDLHSELNLSSLELGDSALYFCASPGGDTQYFGPGTRLTVL.